Below, 12 T cell receptor beta chains from the same sample are listed, as sequenced in a study of spatial heterogeneity in lung cancer. TCRdb passed the 5' RACE reads through MiXCR, listing each CDR3 protein once. The sample shows around 11,000 distinct CDR3 sequences, about 8% of them seen only once. Study-level findings and limits: It was found that expanded intratumoral alpha and beta TCR counts tracked tumor mutation counts.

These TCRs are of unknown antigen specificity. Time point meaning: sample taken at primary tumor resection. The starting material was lung tumor tissue, obtained at surgery. Receptors originate from a female donor with early-stage non-small cell lung cancer.

This clonotype qualifies as medium-sized (0.01 to 0.1%). This beta chain lies outside the target of a library built for alpha chains; its clone size means little. V usage is TRBV5-6 and J usage is TRBJ1-2, with D perhaps TRBD1 (6 bases). CDR3 length: 16 residues. Between the trimmed V and J ends, which lost 4 bases and 0 bases, there was a span of 16 bases. Germline V gene lookup returns CDR1 SGHDT and CDR2 YYEEEE. The CDR3 sequence: CASSRQDLATNYGYTF. As DNA, the CDR3 is TGTGCCAGCAGCCGACAGGATCTCGCGACTAACTATGGCTACACCTTC.

This clonotype has ten or more counts. This beta chain is an unintended read in a library built for alpha chains; its size means little. The chain carries TRBV5-1 and TRBJ1-3; D possibly corresponds to TRBD1 (5 bases). In germline, CDR1 is SGHRS, CDR2 YFSETQ. Trimming stripped 3 bases from V and 0 bases from J, with 13 bases between. This CDR3 contains 16 residues. CDR3 sequence: CASSSADTSSGNTIYF. The CDR3 nucleotides are TGCGCCAGCAGCTCGGCGGACACCAGCTCTGGAAACACCATATATTTT.

By its share, this clonotype is medium-sized. Within a library made for alpha chains, this beta chain is off target, and its count is uninformative. The chain recombines TRBV5-4 with TRBJ2-2; D is uncertain. The germline CDR1 and CDR2 sequences are SGHNT and YYREEE (reference sequence). This CDR3 region has 14 residues. Trimming took off 5 bases at V and 4 bases at J, with 12 bases between the two ends. In DNA, the CDR3 is TGTGCCAGCAGTCGTCTGGGCGGCACCGGGGAGCTGTTTTTT. Protein product: CASSRLGGTGELFF. The full variable domain, completed using reference TRBV5-4 and TRBJ2-2, is ETGVTQSPTHLIKTRGQQVTLRCSSQSGHNTVSWYQQALGQGPQFIFQYYREEENGRGNFPPRFSGLQFPNYSSELNVNALELDDSALYLCASSRLGGTGELFFGEGSRLTVL.

This clonotype appeared many times. Since the library was made to target alpha chains, this beta chain is a stray read and its abundance is not meaningful. The V gene is TRBV7-2, the J gene TRBJ1-1, with 8 bases lining up with TRBD1. CDR3 length: 11 amino acids. V trimming: 1 base; J trimming: 11 bases; junction bases outside the gene matches: 0. CDR1 and CDR2 (germline): SGHTA, FQGNSA. CDR3 sequence: CASSLGTGAFF. In nucleotides, the CDR3 is TGTGCCAGCAGCTTAGGGACAGGGGCTTTCTTT.

This clonotype was counted many times. In a library made to pick up alpha chains, this beta chain is a stray read with a size that means little. The chain links TRBV30 to TRBJ1-2, with 10 bases fitting TRBD1. Germline CDR1 reads GTSNPN; CDR2 reads SVGIG (reference sequence). The V and J ends lost 4 bases and 1 base, in that order; junction bases with no gene match: 6. The CDR3 length is 15 residues. This CDR3 reads CAWTYWDRGNYGYTF. The CDR3 nucleotides are TGTGCCTGGACTTACTGGGACAGGGGTAACTATGGCTACACCTTC.

This clonotype was counted ten times or more. As an off-target read in a library built for alpha chains, this beta chain has a frequency of little significance. The V gene is TRBV4-1, the J gene TRBJ2-2; D perhaps matches TRBD1 (6 bases). The V and J ends lost 5 bases and 4 bases respectively, with 14 bases between them. The CDR3 has 15 residues. CDR1 MGHRA and CDR2 YSYEKL come from the germline V gene. CDR3: CASSTPGQITGELFF. CDR3 sequence (DNA): TGCGCCAGCAGCACCCCGGGACAAATCACCGGGGAGCTGTTTTTT.

There are many counts of this clonotype. This beta chain appears as a stray read in a library generated for alpha chains; its size is not informative. J is TRBJ2-3 and V is TRBV21-1. TRBV21-1 is a documented pseudogene. The CDR3 has 14 amino acids. CDR3 amino acids: CASSKPTLRMAQYF. The CDR3 coding sequence is TGTGCCAGCAGCAAGCCAACTTTGAGGATGGCGCAGTATTTT.

At least ten counts were recorded for this clonotype. This beta chain represents an off-target read in a library built for alpha chains; its size is of limited meaning. This chain links TRBV28 with TRBJ1-5, with D tentatively TRBD1 (6 bases). Germline V gene sequence: CDR1 MDHEN, CDR2 SYDVKM. V was shortened by 4 bases and J by 4 bases, with 11 bases between the two germline ends. This CDR3 spans 14 amino acids. CDR3 loop: CASSYGGSNQPQHF. The CDR3, as DNA: TGTGCCAGCAGTTATGGGGGCTCTAATCAGCCCCAGCATTTT.

This clonotype was detected only a few times. The library was designed around alpha chains, so this beta chain is a stray read whose abundance carries little weight. This CDR3 is CASSFWDRVGNYGYTF. The DNA for the CDR3 is TGTGCCAGCAGCTTTTGGGACAGAGTTGGGAACTATGGCTACACCTTC. The chain employs TRBV9 and TRBJ1-2, with 7 nucleotides matching TRBD1. The trim removed 4 bases at V and 2 bases at J, leaving 11 bases unmatched. This CDR3 is 16 amino acids long. Germline V gene sequence: CDR1 SGDLS, CDR2 YYNGEE.

This clonotype has at least ten counts. With the library built for alpha chains, this beta chain is off target and its frequency is not meaningful. The V and J genes are TRBV18 and TRBJ1-6; D ambiguous. The V end was cut by 3 bases, the J end by 3 bases, with 3 bases between. CDR1 is KGHSH and CDR2 is LQKENI in the germline V gene. The CDR3 consists of 13 residues. The CDR3 protein is CASSPNYNSPLHF. CDR3 bases: TGTGCCAGCTCACCCAACTATAATTCACCCCTCCACTTT.

This clonotype was recorded many times. This beta chain was picked up by a library intended for alpha chains and is off target, so its count carries little meaning. This chain links TRBV29-1 with TRBJ2-3; D is tentatively TRBD1 or TRBD2 (5 bases each). Germline loops: CDR1 SQVTM, CDR2 ANQGSEA. The CDR3 is 10 residues long. V shed 6 bases and J shed 4 bases, with 5 bases lying between them. The CDR3 DNA is TGCAGCGTGGGGGCAGATACGCAGTATTTT. It translates to CSVGADTQYF.

This clonotype was found many times. The library was built for alpha chains, so this beta chain is an off-target read and its size means little. J is TRBJ2-5 and V is TRBV11-1; TRBD2 is a possible D gene (5 bases). Germline CDR1 is SGHAT and CDR2 is FQDESV (reference sequence). V was cut by 5 bases and J by 5 bases, with 15 bases left in between. The CDR3 is made up of 14 amino acids. CDR3 coding DNA: TGTGCCAGCAGCCCCCGAGAGGGCTTGGAGACCCAGTACTTC. Translated: CASSPREGLETQYF.